A selection of T cell receptor beta chains follows, all from one sample in a study of T cells in Graves' hyperthyroidism and ophthalmopathy. TCRdb called the multiplex PCR reads again in MiXCR, with one record for every CDR3 protein. The sample lists hundreds of thousands of distinct CDR3 sequences, about 14% occurring once. Material for sequencing was blood. The receptor set was obtained from a woman aged 50 to 60 with Graves' ophthalmopathy. The CDR3 runs from the conserved cysteine through the conserved F or W. D genes are given only for firm matches. Where a row states a size, it is once, few, many or the class of an expanded clone; other rows omit it.

d_gene: .
v_gene: TRBV18
j_gene: TRBJ1-2
abundance: many
CDR3aa: CASSPPDAFGYTF
CDR3nt: TGTGCCAGCTCACCACCGGACGCCTTCGGCTACACCTTC

d_gene: .
v_gene: TRBV12-3/TRBV12-4
j_gene: TRBJ2-2
abundance: many
CDR3aa: CASSLKRGGELFF
CDR3nt: TGTGCCAGCAGTTTAAAGCGTGGGGGGGAGCTGTTTTTT

d_gene: .
v_gene: TRBV4-2
j_gene: TRBJ1-3
abundance: .
CDR3aa: CASSQDRGGTIYF
CDR3nt: TGTGCCAGCAGCCAGGACCGTGGGGGCACCATATATTTT

d_gene: .
v_gene: TRBV5-1
j_gene: TRBJ2-5
abundance: once
CDR3aa: CASSLVSGQQETQYF
CDR3nt: TGCGCCAGCAGCTTGGTTTCTGGGCAACAAGAGACCCAGTACTTC

d_gene: .
v_gene: TRBV30
j_gene: TRBJ1-5
abundance: few
CDR3aa: CAWSVLRGAGNQPQHF
CDR3nt: TGTGCCTGGAGTGTACTCAGGGGAGCGGGCAATCAGCCCCAGCATTTT

d_gene: TRBD2
v_gene: TRBV5-1
j_gene: TRBJ2-1
abundance: many
CDR3aa: CASSLTSGRASEQFF
CDR3nt: TGCGCCAGCAGCTTGACTAGCGGGAGGGCGAGTGAGCAGTTCTTC

d_gene: TRBD1
v_gene: TRBV7-2
j_gene: TRBJ1-2
abundance: many
CDR3aa: CASSNDRGIRGYTF
CDR3nt: TGTGCCAGCAGCAACGACAGGGGGATACGTGGCTACACCTTC

d_gene: .
v_gene: TRBV5-1
j_gene: TRBJ1-5
abundance: many
CDR3aa: CASSSRQGQPQHF
CDR3nt: TGCGCCAGCAGCTCCCGGCAGGGTCAGCCCCAGCATTTT

d_gene: TRBD1
v_gene: TRBV6-1
j_gene: TRBJ2-2
abundance: .
CDR3aa: CASKDPTGGPGELFF
CDR3nt: TGTGCCAGCAAAGACCCTACAGGGGGCCCCGGGGAGCTGTTTTTT

d_gene: .
v_gene: TRBV14
j_gene: TRBJ2-2
abundance: .
CDR3aa: CASSVQSGELFF
CDR3nt: TGTGCCAGCAGCGTCCAATCCGGGGAGCTGTTTTTT